These 26 T cell receptor beta chains share one sample of origin, sequenced in a study of T cells after yellow fever vaccination. TCRdb processed the 5' RACE reads anew with MiXCR; each CDR3 protein has one entry. There are 300,000 to 350,000 distinct CDR3 sequences in the sample; around a tenth occur only once, and 2.5% to 4% lies in the top ten. Specimen: CD4+ T cells sorted from PBMCs, collected 45 days after the yellow fever booster vaccination. The receptors here all came from a man in his late teens or twenties who received the YFV17D yellow fever vaccine.

This clonotype appeared many times. As DNA, the CDR3 is TGTGCCAGCAGCTTGCAGACAGGTCAAGAGACCCAGTACTTC. Protein product: CASSLQTGQETQYF. The rearrangement joins TRBV7-9 to TRBJ2-5; possibly TRBD1 for D (6 bases). Germline lookup yields CDR1 SEHNR and CDR2 FQNEAQ (reference sequence). The CDR3 runs 14 residues. V lost 3 bases and J lost 2, with 10 bases in between.

V gene TRBV4-3 combines with J gene TRBJ2-2; 8 nucleotides agree with TRBD1. After removal of 2 bases from V and 9 bases from J, the junction contained 2 bases not matched to a gene. The length of the CDR3 is 13 residues. Germline lookup yields CDR1 LGHNA and CDR2 YSLEER. CDR3 protein: CASSQQGARELFF. The CDR3, as DNA: TGCGCCAGCAGCCAACAGGGGGCGAGGGAGCTGTTTTTT.

The chain uses TRBV29-1 and TRBJ2-5, with D unclear. The CDR3 runs to 15 residues. Between the trimmed V and J ends, which lost 0 bases and 1 base, there was a span of 12 bases. The germline CDR1 and CDR2 sequences are SQVTM and ANQGSEA. Here the CDR3 reads CSVEDLSAAQETQYF. DNA of the CDR3: TGCAGCGTTGAAGATCTTTCGGCAGCCCAAGAGACCCAGTACTTC.

This clonotype was seen more than once but under ten times. The V call is TRBV7-2, the J call TRBJ2-1; 10 bases match TRBD2. This CDR3 region has 12 residues. J lost 13 bases, V lost 6 bases, and 6 bases had no gene match. Germline lookup yields CDR1 SGHTA and CDR2 FQGNSA. Here the CDR3 reads CASSQRGGRQFF. DNA of the CDR3: TGTGCCAGCAGTCAGCGGGGGGGAAGACAGTTCTTC. Drawing the rest from reference TRBV7-2 and TRBJ2-1, the complete variable domain is GAGVSQSPSNKVTEKGKDVELRCDPISGHTALYWYRQSLGQGLEFLIYFQGNSAPDKSGLPSDRFSAERTGGSVSTLTIQRTQQEDSAVYLCASSQRGGRQFFGPGTRLTVL.

CDR3 in DNA: TGTGCCAGCAGTTCGGGGAGAGCCAAAAACATTCAGTACTTC. This encodes CASSSGRAKNIQYF. The chain recombines TRBV28 with TRBJ2-4, with D maybe TRBD2 (5 bases). Trimming pared 4 bases from V and 0 bases from J, leaving 7 bases between. This CDR3 has 14 residues. Germline V gene lookup returns CDR1 MDHEN and CDR2 SYDVKM.

The rearrangement uses TRBV5-1 and TRBJ1-1; D remains ambiguous. The CDR3 covers 13 residues. The germline V gene has CDR1 SGHRS and CDR2 YFSETQ. The V and J ends lost 4 bases and 6 bases respectively, with 13 bases between them. CDR3 protein: CASSTTPSAEAFF. The CDR3 DNA sequence: TGCGCCAGCAGCACCACCCCAAGCGCTGAAGCTTTCTTT.

V usage is TRBV6-2 or TRBV6-3 and J usage is TRBJ2-3, with D hard to call. V gave up 2 bases and J gave up 1 base, with 4 bases separating them. Looked up from germline, CDR1 is MNHEY and CDR2 is SVGEGT. There are 13 residues in the CDR3. CDR3 region: CASSYVGTDTQYF. The CDR3 DNA reads TGTGCCAGCAGTTACGTGGGCACAGATACGCAGTATTTT.

This chain uses TRBV4-1 with TRBJ2-6, with D possibly matching TRBD2 (5 bases). The V and J ends lost 4 bases and 0 bases respectively, with 7 bases between them. CDR1 and CDR2 from the germline V gene are MGHRA and YSYEKL. The CDR3 sequence is 15 residues long. CDR3 DNA sequence: TGCGCCAGCAGCCGGAGCGGCTCTGGGGCCAACGTCCTGACTTTC. Its translation: CASSRSGSGANVLTF.

The chain carries TRBV5-6 and TRBJ2-2; no definite D call. The length of the CDR3 is 13 residues. CDR1 and CDR2 from the germline V gene are SGHDT and YYEEEE. V was clipped by 9 bases and J by 4 bases, with 13 bases between them. Written as DNA, the CDR3 is TGTGCCATGGCGAATGGAGTCACCGGGGAGCTGTTTTTT. It encodes CAMANGVTGELFF.

This clonotype was recorded a few times. This chain connects TRBV7-9 to TRBJ2-7, with D hard to call. Germline V gene sequence: CDR1 SEHNR, CDR2 FQNEAQ (reference sequence). The CDR3 is 13 amino acids. With 1 base removed from V and 9 bases from J, the gap between germline ends came to 13 bases. CDR3 in amino acids: CASSLEFVGRQYF. The CDR3 DNA reads as TGTGCCAGCAGCTTAGAATTCGTTGGACGGCAGTACTTC.

The chain is built from TRBV20-1 and TRBJ2-1, with 9 bases that match TRBD2. The V gene end was trimmed by 3 bases and the J gene end by 6 bases; junction bases not matched to a gene: 6. Germline CDR1 reads DFQATT; CDR2 reads SNEGSKA (reference sequence). The CDR3 has 14 amino acids. Here the CDR3 reads CSASWAGGSNEQFF. Here the CDR3 DNA reads TGCAGTGCTAGCTGGGCGGGGGGGAGCAATGAGCAGTTCTTC.

This clonotype was recorded at least ten times. The V call is TRBV5-6, the J call TRBJ2-1; D ambiguous. The germline V gene encodes CDR1 SGHDT and CDR2 YYEEEE. Trimming pared 2 bases from V and 5 bases from J, leaving 11 bases between. This CDR3 spans 14 amino acids. This CDR3 is CASSLVTTDNEQFF. The CDR3 DNA reads as TGTGCCAGCAGCTTAGTGACAACTGACAATGAGCAGTTCTTC.

This clonotype was recorded at least ten times. The CDR3 DNA reads TGTGCCAGCAGCCCAAATTTTGGGGAAGAGACCCAGTACTTC. This sequence encodes CASSPNFGEETQYF. This chain uses TRBV3-1 with TRBJ2-5; D remains unclear. Trimming took 4 bases from V and 3 from J, leaving 12 bases between them. The CDR3 extends over 14 amino acids. Germline values: CDR1 LGHDT, CDR2 YNNKEL (reference sequence).

Only a few counts were recorded for this clonotype. The J gene is TRBJ2-7, the V gene TRBV5-1; 9 nucleotides match TRBD1. Germline-derived CDR1 and CDR2 are SGHRS and YFSETQ. The CDR3 spans 15 residues. The V gene end was trimmed by 4 bases and the J gene end by 6 bases; junction bases not matched to a gene: 11. CDR3 bases: TGCGCCAGCAGCAGGACGACCGGGACAGGGATCGAGCAGTACTTC. Its protein product is CASSRTTGTGIEQYF.

This clonotype came up a few times. It may be a read error: a sequence one base away is much more abundant. The rearrangement links TRBV10-3 to TRBJ1-5; D gene uncertain. From germline, CDR1 is ENHRY and CDR2 SYGVKD. This CDR3 has 12 amino acids. V was cut by 4 bases and J by 0 bases, with 1 base left in between. DNA for the CDR3: TGTGCCATCAGTGCTAGCAATCAGCCCCAGCATTTT. As protein: CAISASNQPQHF.

A single count supports this clonotype. This chain uses TRBV12-5 with TRBJ2-7, with TRBD1 matching over 7 bases. The junction had 5 bases not matched to a gene; V was cut back by 7 bases and J by 2 bases. Germline-derived CDR1 and CDR2 are LGHNT and FRNRAP. The CDR3 has 13 amino acids. The CDR3 coding sequence is TGTGCTAGTGTCCGAACAGGGGCCTACGAGCAGTACTTC. This codes for CASVRTGAYEQYF.

This chain connects TRBV2 to TRBJ2-3; D ambiguous. The germline V and J ends were trimmed by 8 bases and 5 bases, with 14 bases remaining between them. Germline V CDR1 and CDR2: SNHLY, FYNNEI. The CDR3 covers 13 residues. In nucleotides, the CDR3 is TGTGCCAGCGGATCGGATACGTTAGATACGCAGTATTTT. Translation: CASGSDTLDTQYF.

The chain uses TRBV11-3 and TRBJ2-7; D is uncertain. This CDR3 is built from 13 residues. Germline V gives CDR1 SGHNT, CDR2 YENEEA. V was clipped by 1 base and J by 7 bases, with 11 bases between them. The CDR3, as DNA: TGTGCCAGCAGCTTAGGGTCAAGGAGAGAGCAGTACTTC. Its translation: CASSLGSRREQYF.

As DNA, the CDR3 is TGCAGTGCTAGAGATTCAGGGAAGAACACTGAAGCTTTCTTT. It yields the protein CSARDSGKNTEAFF. V gene TRBV20-1 combines with J gene TRBJ1-1, with a weak D call TRBD1 (5 bases). The V gene's germline CDR1 is DFQATT and CDR2 SNEGSKA (reference sequence). The CDR3 contains 14 residues. V shed 0 bases and J shed 1 base, with 9 bases lying between them.

The chain combines TRBV7-3 with TRBJ2-2; 8 bases align to TRBD1. V was clipped by 6 bases and J by 6 bases; unmatched bases: 12. This CDR3 has 16 amino acids. Per the germline V gene, CDR1 is SGHTA and CDR2 is FQGTGA. The CDR3 DNA is TGTGCCAGCAGGTTGACAGGGGTACTCCGGGCCGGGGAGCTGTTTTTT. Translation gives CASRLTGVLRAGELFF.

This clonotype came up many times. The V gene is TRBV24-1, the J gene TRBJ2-7; 7 bases match TRBD1. V was pared by 10 bases and J by 3 bases, with 5 bases of the junction left unmatched. The germline gives CDR1 KGHDR, CDR2 SFDVKD. The CDR3 is 12 residues long. Here the CDR3 reads CATGDSDYEQYV. The CDR3 DNA is TGTGCCACAGGGGACAGTGACTACGAGCAGTACGTC.

The genes are TRBV19 and TRBJ1-1, with D possibly matching TRBD1 (5 bases). The CDR3 is 15 residues long. Germline CDR1 is LNHDA and CDR2 is SQIVND (reference sequence). V shed 5 bases and J shed 5 bases, with 18 bases lying between them. The CDR3 DNA follows: TGTGCCAGTAGTGCTCCGACAGTTCGGAAAACTGAAGCTTTCTTT. Protein sequence: CASSAPTVRKTEAFF.

V gene TRBV7-2 combines with J gene TRBJ2-5, with D perhaps matching TRBD2 (5 bases). Germline lookup yields CDR1 SGHTA and CDR2 FQGNSA. This CDR3 has 14 amino acids. V shed 3 bases and J shed 2 bases, with 10 bases lying between them. The CDR3 bases are TGTGCCAGCAGCTTGCAGTCGGGGCAAGAGACCCAGTACTTC. Protein: CASSLQSGQETQYF.

There are many counts of this clonotype. The junction and the germline gene differ at one end; a read error may be behind it. This CDR3 is CASSLFGTDTQYF. The CDR3, as DNA: TGTGCCAGCAGCTTATTTGGCACAGATACGCAGTATTTT. J is TRBJ2-3 and V is TRBV5-1; no clear D gene. The CDR3 runs to 13 residues. Per germline, CDR1 SGHRS and CDR2 YFSETQ.

This clonotype was observed a few times. This sequence joins TRBV18 and TRBJ2-2; the D is unclear. CDR1 and CDR2 from the germline V gene are KGHSH and LQKENI. The V end was cut by 4 bases, the J end by 5 bases, with 14 bases between. This CDR3 has 15 amino acids. The CDR3 DNA reads TGTGCCAGCTCACAAGGCGGCCTAGGTACCGGGGAGCTGTTTTTT. It is translated as CASSQGGLGTGELFF.

The chain has TRBV6-6 and TRBJ2-1; 8 bases align to TRBD2. V lost 7 bases to trimming and J lost 7 bases; unmatched junction nucleotides: 15. The germline CDR1 and CDR2 sequences are MNHNY and SVGAGI (reference sequence). The CDR3 extends over 16 amino acids. The CDR3: CASILTSGGLLNEQFF. CDR3 coding DNA: TGTGCCAGCATTTTGACAAGCGGGGGTTTGTTGAATGAGCAGTTCTTC.